The 4 T cell receptor beta chains below were found in one sample sequenced in a study of cytomegalovirus exposure and HLA in healthy donors. Primers for the PCR totalled 60 Vbeta and 13 Jbeta. Measured with immunoSEQ multiplex PCR; TCRdb has only the in-frame clones, and not every one. Among about 140,000 clones listed, about 80% were seen once. The sequenced sample was PBMCs. The receptors were gathered from a woman aged 55-69 years in good health and CMV-seropositive.

The chain carries TRBV27 and TRBJ2-7; D call uncertain. The V gene lost 2 bases and the J gene lost 8 bases, with 4 bases spanning the gap. The CDR3 has 10 amino acids. CDR1 MNHEY and CDR2 SMNVEV come from the germline V gene (reference sequence). The CDR3 protein is CASSLVKQYF. The CDR3 coding sequence is TGTGCCAGCAGTTTAGTTAAGCAGTACTTC.

The chain recombines TRBV9 with TRBJ2-7; the match to TRBD1 covers 10 bases. V dropped 2 bases and J dropped 7; count of bases not matched to a gene: 3. Germline V CDR1 and CDR2: SGDLS, YYNGEE. This CDR3 has 13 amino acids. CDR3 bases: TGTGCCAGCAGCGTGGGGACAGGGGTTGAGCAGTACTTC. Translated: CASSVGTGVEQYF.

This chain links TRBV30 with TRBJ1-5; D not resolved. The CDR3 is 14 residues long. V was cut by 0 bases and J by 2 bases, with 8 bases left in between. Germline assignment: CDR1 GTSNPN and CDR2 SVGIG (reference sequence). CDR3 protein: CAWSVRRGNQPQHF. In nucleotides, the CDR3 is TGTGCCTGGAGTGTCAGGAGGGGCAATCAGCCCCAGCATTTT. Drawing the rest from reference TRBV30 and TRBJ1-5, the complete variable domain is SQTIHQWPATLVQPVGSPLSLECTVEGTSNPNLYWYRQAAGRGLQLLFYSVGIGQISSEVPQNLSASRPQDRQFILSSKKLLLSDSGFYLCAWSVRRGNQPQHFGDGTRLSIL.

This clone was counted a single time. Sequence at one end of the junction differs from germline and may be a read error. The gene calls are TRBV5-1 and TRBJ1-2; D call uncertain. Germline V gene data show CDR1 as SGHRS and CDR2 as YFSETQ. This CDR3 has 12 amino acids. CDR3: CASSSEASGCTF. In DNA, the CDR3 is TGCGCCAGCAGCTCCGAGGCGTCCGGCTGCACCTTC.